These 12 T cell receptor beta chains were sequenced from one sample in a study of blood T cell repertoires in COVID-19. Repertoires were generated with immunoSEQ multiplex PCR, while TCRdb's copy carries only in-frame clones and drops some. The table has about 220,000 clones, roughly nine tenths seen once; the top ten hold 3.5%. The sequenced sample was PBMCs or T cells enriched from blood (not recorded which). Every receptor here comes from a woman aged 18-29 years in a cohort exposed to, infected with or recovered from COVID-19 (not recorded which).

The chain couples TRBV3-1 (or the pseudogene TRBV3-2) to TRBJ1-1; D unclear. The CDR3 is 17 residues long. V dropped 1 base and J dropped 4 bases, with 19 bases sitting between them. The germline gives CDR1 LGHDT, CDR2 YNNKEL (reference sequence). In DNA, the CDR3 is TGTGCCAGCAGCCAAGTGTATTTCGGGAGTATATCCACTGAAGCTTTCTTT. Protein sequence: CASSQVYFGSISTEAFF.

The chain is built from TRBV9 and TRBJ2-1, with D maybe TRBD2 (7 bases). Germline CDR1 SGDLS, CDR2 YYNGEE. V lost 3 bases and J lost 6, with 13 bases in between. The CDR3 runs to 14 residues. The CDR3 DNA is TGTGCCAGCAGCGGGAAGGGGGGGATCAATGAGCAGTTCTTC. It yields the protein CASSGKGGINEQFF. The whole variable domain, filled in from reference TRBV9 and TRBJ2-1, reads DSGVTQTPKHLITATGQRVTLRCSPRSGDLSVYWYQQSLDQGLQFLIQYYNGEERAKGNILERFSAQQFPDLHSELNLSSLELGDSALYFCASSGKGGINEQFFGPGTRLTVL.

The CDR3 bases are TGCGCCAGCAGCCAAGAATTCCGGACAGGGGCCGATGGCTACACCTTC. This gives the protein CASSQEFRTGADGYTF. This chain joins TRBV4-1 and TRBJ1-2; 9 nucleotides align to TRBD1. Germline V CDR1 and CDR2: MGHRA, YSYEKL. The CDR3 length is 16 residues. With V trimmed by 0 bases and J by 6 bases, 8 bases remained unmatched.

V is TRBV5-4 and J is TRBJ2-3, with 7 bases aligning to TRBD2. CDR3 length equals 14 residues. After removal of 0 bases from V and 8 bases from J, the junction contained 6 bases not matched to a gene. The V gene's germline CDR1 is SGHNT and CDR2 YYREEE (reference sequence). The CDR3 DNA follows: TGTGCCAGCAGCTTGGAGCGGGGTGATAGTACGCAGTATTTT. Translation gives CASSLERGDSTQYF. Based on the CDR3 plus reference TRBV5-4 and TRBJ2-3, the full variable domain is ETGVTQSPTHLIKTRGQQVTLRCSSQSGHNTVSWYQQALGQGPQFIFQYYREEENGRGNFPPRFSGLQFPNYSSELNVNALELDDSALYLCASSLERGDSTQYFGPGTRLTVL.

V and J are TRBV11-3 and TRBJ2-4; 7 bases fit TRBD2. Germline loops: CDR1 SGHNT, CDR2 YENEEA. V gave up 0 bases and J gave up 0 bases; unmatched junction bases: 5. This CDR3 has 17 amino acids. The CDR3 DNA reads as TGTGCCAGCAGCTTAGAGGCTAGCGGAGTAGCCAAAAACATTCAGTACTTC. It specifies CASSLEASGVAKNIQYF.

The chain links TRBV29-1 to TRBJ2-5; D gene ambiguous. Trimming removed 3 bases from V and 2 bases from J, with 13 bases in between. CDR1 is SQVTM and CDR2 is ANQGSEA in the germline V gene. The CDR3 loop spans 14 amino acids. In nucleotides, the CDR3 is TGCAGCGTTGAGGGCAGGAAAACGCAAGAGACCCAGTACTTC. Encoded protein: CSVEGRKTQETQYF.

The chain combines TRBV7-8 with TRBJ1-5; TRBD1 matches at 10 bases. CDR1 is SGHVS, CDR2 FQNEAQ, per germline. The CDR3 runs 14 residues. Losses at the gene ends were 8 bases for V and 6 bases for J; bases not matched to a gene: 7. CDR3 DNA sequence: TGTGCCAGCTCGACAGGGGGCGCATCTCAGCCCCAGCATTTT. It specifies CASSTGGASQPQHF.

The chain carries TRBV5-1 and TRBJ1-6; D remains ambiguous. The CDR3 runs 16 residues. Germline V lookup: CDR1 SGHRS, CDR2 YFSETQ. The germline V and J ends were trimmed by 2 bases and 1 base, with 10 bases remaining between them. The CDR3 DNA sequence: TGCGCCAGCAGCTTTTCCGGGGAATCCTATAATTCACCCCTCCACTTT. It encodes CASSFSGESYNSPLHF. Complete variable domain (other parts from reference TRBV5-1 and TRBJ1-6): KAGVTQTPRYLIKTRGQQVTLSCSPISGHRSVSWYQQTPGQGLQFLFEYFSETQRNKGNFPGRFSGRQFSNSRSEMNVSTLELGDSALYLCASSFSGESYNSPLHFGNGTRLTVT.

The gene calls are TRBV19 and TRBJ1-5, with 7 positions matching TRBD1. Germline V lookup: CDR1 LNHDA, CDR2 SQIVND (reference sequence). Trimming cost V 3 bases and J 2 bases; bases outside gene matches: 1. The CDR3 is 14 amino acids. This CDR3 is CASSIGTGNQPQHF. The CDR3 nucleotides read TGTGCCAGTAGTATCGGGACAGGCAATCAGCCCCAGCATTTT.

This clone was detected only a few times. The rearrangement links TRBV2 to TRBJ2-5; D is unresolved. Germline V gene data show CDR1 as SNHLY and CDR2 as FYNNEI. Trimming stripped 5 bases from V and 5 bases from J, with 18 bases between. CDR3 length: 15 amino acids. The CDR3 nucleotides are TGTGCCAGCAGTTTCTCAGGTTTACTCCCGGAGACCCAGTACTTC. Protein: CASSFSGLLPETQYF. The variable domain in full, with the rest retrieved from reference TRBV2 and TRBJ2-5, is EPEVTQTPSHQVTQMGQEVILRCVPISNHLYFYWYRQILGQKVEFLVSFYNNEISEKSEIFDDQFSVERPDGSNFTLKIRSTKLEDSAMYFCASSFSGLLPETQYFGPGTRLLVL.

The genes are TRBV5-6 and TRBJ1-2, with TRBD1 matching over 9 bases. Trimming took 4 bases from V and 2 from J; bases not matched to a gene: 0. The CDR3 loop spans 13 amino acids. Germline V gives CDR1 SGHDT, CDR2 YYEEEE. For the CDR3, the DNA is TGTGCCAGCAGCGGGACAGGGAACTATGGCTACACCTTC. Translation gives CASSGTGNYGYTF.

This chain joins TRBV5-5 and TRBJ1-5, with D hard to call. Trimming took off 4 bases at V and 6 bases at J, with 11 bases between the two ends. CDR3 size: 13 residues. The germline CDR1 and CDR2 sequences are SGHKS and YYEKEE (reference sequence). CDR3 sequence reads: CASSQISGQPQHF. The CDR3 DNA reads TGTGCCAGCAGCCAAATCAGCGGTCAGCCCCAGCATTTT. Full variable domain (rest looked up from reference TRBV5-5 and TRBJ1-5): DAGVTQSPTHLIKTRGQQVTLRCSPISGHKSVSWYQQVLGQGPQFIFQYYEKEERGRGNFPDRFSARQFPNYSSELNVNALLLGDSALYLCASSQISGQPQHFGDGTRLSIL.